Listed below are T cell receptor beta chains from one sample, sequenced in a study of T-cell reconstitution after alpha-beta-depleted transplantation in children. TCRdb recomputed calls from the PCR reads with MiXCR, one row per CDR3 protein. The sample holds 260,000 or so distinct CDR3 sequences, approximately 12% seen once. The sequenced sample was PBMCs from the stem cell graft donor, obtained from the stem cell graft. These receptors came from a human donor who donated a stem cell graft to a child with acute lymphoblastic leukemia. CDR3s include the opening cysteine and the closing phenylalanine or tryptophan. A D gene is named only where the DNA matches it firmly.

j_call	cdr3_length	d_call	v_call	cdr3_aa
TRBJ1-3	17	-	TRBV4-2	CASSQDSGSVGGNTIYF
TRBJ2-7	12	-	TRBV12-3/TRBV12-4	CASGTASGGQYF
TRBJ2-5	12	TRBD1	TRBV20-1	CSAGGSQETQYF
TRBJ2-4	17	-	TRBV10-3	CAISEREGSVAKNIQYF
TRBJ1-5	16	-	TRBV6-2/TRBV6-3	CASSFRGRGSNQPQHF
TRBJ1-5	15	-	TRBV20-1	CSARVRQARGQPQHF
TRBJ1-1	13	-	TRBV6-2/TRBV6-3	CASSPLVPTEAFF
TRBJ2-3	16	TRBD1	TRBV5-1	CASSLYTGGTTDTQYF
TRBJ2-3	14	-	TRBV20-1	CSARGGGRADTQYF
TRBJ2-7	13	-	TRBV30	CAWGGKGAGEQYF
TRBJ2-2	14	-	TRBV27	CASSFGGNTGELFF
TRBJ2-1	10	-	TRBV7-2	CASSPDEQFF
TRBJ2-5	16	-	TRBV5-1	CASSSGVNPYQETQYF
TRBJ2-3	15	TRBD2	TRBV5-1	CASSLFSGRSDTQYF
TRBJ2-5	12	-	TRBV3-1	CASSQPGETQYF
TRBJ1-5	17	-	TRBV6-5	CASSLQARPYSNQPQHF
TRBJ2-4	14	-	TRBV20-1	CSALTPPRGNIQYF
TRBJ2-1	17	-	TRBV4-2	CASSQDQGGVGYNEQFF
TRBJ1-1	12	-	TRBV20-1	CSASDGTTEAFF
TRBJ2-1	15	TRBD1	TRBV7-2	CASTRTGTDYNEQFF
TRBJ1-6	14	TRBD1	TRBV12-3/TRBV12-4	CASSPDRGSSPLHF
TRBJ2-3	16	-	TRBV27	CVSSENRGAGTDTQYF
TRBJ2-2	16	TRBD2	TRBV19	CASRTPGLGNTGELFF
TRBJ2-7	14	-	TRBV7-6	CASSKHDSTYEQYF
TRBJ1-1	12	-	TRBV12-3/TRBV12-4	CASGGDDRQAFF
TRBJ2-2	14	-	TRBV7-2	CASSLSQGNGELFF
TRBJ2-5	12	-	TRBV7-2	CASSLYGAARSF
TRBJ2-1	14	-	TRBV20-1	CSASSSPSYNEQFF
TRBJ1-5	15	-	TRBV20-1	CSAWPGHNSNQPQHF
TRBJ1-1	15	-	TRBV11-2	CASSQWVPVNTEAFF
TRBJ2-7	14	TRBD1	TRBV5-5	CASSLVGQGYEQYF
TRBJ2-5	16	TRBD2	TRBV7-9	CASSHNSGGTQETQYF
TRBJ2-7	15	-	TRBV13	CASSLGQILTYEQYF
TRBJ2-4	15	TRBD1	TRBV7-7	CASSYQDRAKNIQYF
TRBJ1-4	13	-	TRBV20-1	CSATRDHNEKLFF
TRBJ2-1	17	-	TRBV5-5	CASSSTTWVDRTNEQFF
TRBJ2-1	17	-	TRBV21-1	CASSTPPASGGANEQFF
TRBJ1-5	14	TRBD1	TRBV7-8	CASSTGGPSQPQHF
TRBJ2-5	15	-	TRBV20-1	CSATAGSGWQETQYF
TRBJ2-2	14	TRBD2	TRBV7-2	CASSSGGGAGELFF
TRBJ1-1	15	-	TRBV6-1	CASTDHNRDSAEAFF
TRBJ1-4	14	-	TRBV5-1	CASAFQGMREKLFF
TRBJ2-3	15	-	TRBV18	CASSPIGRSTDTQYF
TRBJ2-7	12	TRBD1	TRBV28	CASGTGAYEQYF
TRBJ2-5	13	-	TRBV3-1	CASSQARGETQYF
TRBJ2-7	14	TRBD1	TRBV6-1	CASSRQGDSYEQYF
TRBJ2-5	15	-	TRBV7-9	CASSLAALTQETQYF